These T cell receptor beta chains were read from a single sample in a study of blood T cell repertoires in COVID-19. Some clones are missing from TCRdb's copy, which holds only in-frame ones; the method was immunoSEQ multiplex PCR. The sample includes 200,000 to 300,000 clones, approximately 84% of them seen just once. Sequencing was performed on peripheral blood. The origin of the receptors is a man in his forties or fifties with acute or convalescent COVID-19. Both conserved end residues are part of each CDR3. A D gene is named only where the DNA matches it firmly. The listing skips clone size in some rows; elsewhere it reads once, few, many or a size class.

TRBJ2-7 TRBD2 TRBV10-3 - TGTGCCATCAGTGATACCAGCGGGAGAGAGTCCTACGAGCAGTACTTC CAISDTSGRESYEQYF
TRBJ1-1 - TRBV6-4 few TGTGCCAGCAGTGTTCCTGGGGGGGGCACTGAAGCTTTCTTT CASSVPGGGTEAFF
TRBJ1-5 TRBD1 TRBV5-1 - TGCGCCAGCAGCCCAACAGGGGTAGGGAATCAGCCCCAGCATTTT CASSPTGVGNQPQHF
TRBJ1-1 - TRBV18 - TGTGCCAGCTCACTACGACAGGTTCTGAACACTGAAGCTTTCTTT CASSLRQVLNTEAFF
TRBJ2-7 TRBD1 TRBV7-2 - TGTGCCAGCAGCCTCGCCGGGACAGTAACCTACGAGCAGTACTTC CASSLAGTVTYEQYF
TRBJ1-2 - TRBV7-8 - TGTGCCAGCAGCTTAAGGTCAGGCGGGGCTAACTATGGCTACACCTTC CASSLRSGGANYGYTF
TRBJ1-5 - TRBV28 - TGTGCCAGCAGTTCTACCCCCAATCAGCCCCAGCATTTT CASSSTPNQPQHF
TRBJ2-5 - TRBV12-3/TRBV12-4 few TGTGCCAGCAGTTTTCCACAAGAGACCCAGTACTTC CASSFPQETQYF
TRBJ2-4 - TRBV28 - TGTGCCAGCAGCGATATGGGGCTAGCCAAAAACATTCAGTACTTC CASSDMGLAKNIQYF
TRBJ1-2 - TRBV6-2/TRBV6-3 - TGTGCCAGCAGTCCCACAAACAGCTATGGCTACACCTTC CASSPTNSYGYTF
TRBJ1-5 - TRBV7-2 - TGTGCCAGCAGCAAACAGGTCCTCAGCAATCAGCCCCAGCATTTT CASSKQVLSNQPQHF
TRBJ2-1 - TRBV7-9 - TGTGCCAGCAGCCGCGGAAGTGGGGAGAGAACGTTCTTC CASSRGSGERTFF
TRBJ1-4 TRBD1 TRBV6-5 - TGTGCCAGCAGTTTCGAACAGGGGATTTTTGAAAAACTGTTTTTT CASSFEQGIFEKLFF
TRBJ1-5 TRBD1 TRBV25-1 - TGTGCCAGCAGTGAATGGGGACAGGGGAATCAGCCCCAGCATTTT CASSEWGQGNQPQHF
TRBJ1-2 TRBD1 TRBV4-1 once TGCGCCAGCAGCCAACCTTATAGGGGACAGGGGAGCACCTTC CASSQPYRGQGSTF
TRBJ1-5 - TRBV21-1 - TGTGCCAGCAGCCAACGACGGACAGGGGAAGTTAGCAATCAGCCCCAGCATTTT CASSQRRTGEVSNQPQHF
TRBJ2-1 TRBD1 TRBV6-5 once TGTGCCAGCAGTTACCCCGACAGGGGGCACCGCAATGAGCAGTTCTTC CASSYPDRGHRNEQFF
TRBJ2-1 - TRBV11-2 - TGTGCCAGCAGCGTCAGGGACAATGAGCAGTTCTTC CASSVRDNEQFF
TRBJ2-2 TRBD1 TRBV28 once TGTGCCAGCAGACCTGCTGGACAGGGGAAAACGAACACCGGGGAGCTGTTTTTT CASRPAGQGKTNTGELFF
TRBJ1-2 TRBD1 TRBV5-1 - TGCGCCAGCACGCACAGACCGGGACAGGGGAACTATGGCTACACCTTC CASTHRPGQGNYGYTF
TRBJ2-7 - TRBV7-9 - TGTGCCAGCAGCTTAGCCGCATCGTCAGACGAGCAGTACTTC CASSLAASSDEQYF
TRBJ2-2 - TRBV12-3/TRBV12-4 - TGTGCCAGCATCCGTAACACCGGGGAGCTGTTTTTT CASIRNTGELFF
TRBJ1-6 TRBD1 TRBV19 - TGTGCCAGTAGTCCTTTGACAGGGTATAATTCACCCCTCCACTTT CASSPLTGYNSPLHF
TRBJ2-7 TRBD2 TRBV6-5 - TGTGCCAGTGGGCGGGGGGCTACCTACGAGCAGTACTTC CASGRGATYEQYF
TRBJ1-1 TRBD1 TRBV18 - TGTGCCAGCTCAGTGGACAGGGTGGCAACTGAAGCTTTCTTT CASSVDRVATEAFF
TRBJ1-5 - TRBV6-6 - TGTGCCAGCAGTCGAGTTGGGGGGGAGCCCCAGCATTTT CASSRVGGEPQHF
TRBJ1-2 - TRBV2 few TGTGCCAGCAGTGAAGCCCTAACAGGATCGTATGGCTACACCTTC CASSEALTGSYGYTF
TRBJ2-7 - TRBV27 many TGTGCCAGCAGTTCTGTCCGGGACACCCAGACGGTTATCTACGAGCAGTACTTC CASSSVRDTQTVIYEQYF
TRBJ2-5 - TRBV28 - TGTGCCAGCAGTTTTCGGGCAGGGGTAGAGACCCAGTACTTC CASSFRAGVETQYF